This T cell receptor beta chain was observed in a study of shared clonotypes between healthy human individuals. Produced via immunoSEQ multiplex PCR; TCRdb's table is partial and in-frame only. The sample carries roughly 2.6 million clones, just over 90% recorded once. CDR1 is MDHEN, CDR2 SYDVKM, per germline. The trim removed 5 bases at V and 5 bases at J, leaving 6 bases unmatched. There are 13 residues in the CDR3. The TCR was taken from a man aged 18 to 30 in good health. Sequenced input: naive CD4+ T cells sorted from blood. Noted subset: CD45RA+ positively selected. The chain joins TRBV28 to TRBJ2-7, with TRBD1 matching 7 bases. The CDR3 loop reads CASSIDRAHEQYF. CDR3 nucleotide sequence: TGTGCCAGCAGTATCGACAGGGCCCACGAGCAGTACTTC.